Below, 29 T cell receptor beta chains from the same sample are listed, as sequenced in a study of OX40 agonist ivuxolimab in advanced cancers. Libraries were prepared by immunoSEQ multiplex PCR; TCRdb keeps only in-frame clonotypes and omits some of them. Of tens of thousands of clones in the sample, 85% to 90% were seen once. The source was CD4+ or CD8+ T cells sorted from blood, collected in a trial of the OX40 agonist ivuxolimab. These receptors were collected from an adult with an advanced solid tumor such as melanoma, head and neck, liver or kidney cancer.

This clone was seen a few times. The chain recombines TRBV13 with TRBJ2-2; D ambiguous. The CDR3 runs to 15 residues. Germline V gene data show CDR1 as PRHDT and CDR2 as FYEKMQ (reference sequence). The germline V and J ends were trimmed by 0 bases and 2 bases, with 7 bases remaining between them. The CDR3 DNA sequence: TGTGCCAGCAGCTTAGGGACTCTTAACACCGGGGAGCTGTTTTTT. Translation gives CASSLGTLNTGELFF.

The chain is built from TRBV4-2 and TRBJ2-2, with 9 bases that match TRBD2. The CDR3 sequence is 17 residues long. V shed 1 base and J 4 bases; nucleotides not matched to a gene: 7. Per germline, CDR1 LGHNA and CDR2 YNFKEQ. The CDR3: CASSQATLLAGTGELFF. Here the CDR3 DNA reads TGTGCCAGCAGCCAAGCCACCCTACTAGCGGGCACCGGGGAGCTGTTTTTT.

The J gene is TRBJ1-1, the V gene TRBV7-3; D is ambiguous. The CDR3 has 13 amino acids. Looked up from germline, CDR1 is SGHTA and CDR2 is FQGTGA. Trimming left V 4 bases short and J 5 bases short, with 11 bases between. As DNA, the CDR3 is TGTGCCAGCAGCTCGTCCCCGGGGACTGAAGCTTTCTTT. Protein sequence: CASSSSPGTEAFF.

The gene calls are TRBV7-7 and TRBJ1-1; D not resolved. The V end was cut by 6 bases, the J end by 0 bases, with 8 bases between. The germline V gene encodes CDR1 SSHAT and CDR2 FNYEAQ (reference sequence). This CDR3 contains 13 residues. CDR3 region: CASSSTLNTEAFF. As DNA, the CDR3 is TGTGCCAGCAGTTCAACACTGAACACTGAAGCTTTCTTT.

The chain couples TRBV29-1 to TRBJ2-3; 7 positions agree with TRBD1. The CDR3 has 12 amino acids. Germline values: CDR1 SQVTM, CDR2 ANQGSEA. CDR3: CSATGGTDTQYF. The CDR3, as DNA: TGCAGTGCAACAGGGGGCACAGATACGCAGTATTTT.

This clone came up once. The gene calls are TRBV5-4 and TRBJ2-3; 14 positions match TRBD2. Germline V gene lookup returns CDR1 SGHNT and CDR2 YYREEE (reference sequence). V lost 0 bases, J lost 6 bases, and 6 bases stayed unmatched. This CDR3 has 17 residues. Written as DNA, the CDR3 is TGTGCCAGCAGCTTGGGACTAGCGGGAGGGCCCCAGGATACGCAGTATTTT. This translates into CASSLGLAGGPQDTQYF.

This sequence joins TRBV27 and TRBJ2-7; 8 nucleotides agree with TRBD1. With V trimmed by 0 bases and J by 2 bases, 3 bases remained unmatched. The CDR3 has 15 residues. CDR1 and CDR2 from the germline V gene are MNHEY and SMNVEV (reference sequence). CDR3 loop: CASSLSGQETYEQYF. As DNA, the CDR3 is TGTGCCAGCAGTTTATCGGGACAGGAGACCTACGAGCAGTACTTC.

The J gene is TRBJ2-3, the V gene TRBV5-1; D is ambiguous. In germline, CDR1 is SGHRS, CDR2 YFSETQ. V gave up 3 bases and J gave up 0 bases, with 2 bases separating them. This CDR3 has 12 residues. The CDR3 DNA sequence: TGCGCCAGCAGCTACAGCACAGATACGCAGTATTTT. Protein: CASSYSTDTQYF.

The chain combines TRBV6-1 with TRBJ2-5; the D is unclear. Trimming pared 7 bases from V and 4 bases from J, leaving 13 bases between. The CDR3 runs 13 residues. Germline assignment: CDR1 MNHNS and CDR2 SASEGT. The CDR3 protein is CASNLEAVETQYF. The CDR3 DNA follows: TGTGCCAGCAACCTCGAGGCGGTAGAGACCCAGTACTTC.

The chain is built from TRBV29-1 and TRBJ2-7; 12 positions match TRBD1. The germline gives CDR1 SQVTM, CDR2 ANQGSEA. This CDR3 comprises 13 residues. After removal of 5 bases from V and 5 bases from J, the junction contained 4 bases not matched to a gene. The CDR3 loop reads CSVPGQGAHEQYF. For the CDR3, the DNA is TGCAGCGTTCCGGGACAGGGGGCCCACGAGCAGTACTTC.

This chain joins TRBV28 and TRBJ2-1; 11 bases align to TRBD2. V gave up 6 bases and J gave up 5 bases; unmatched junction bases: 6. This CDR3 comprises 15 residues. In germline, CDR1 is MDHEN, CDR2 SYDVKM. For the CDR3, the DNA is TGTGCCAGCAGGTCCGGGACTAGCGGAGACAATGAGCAGTTCTTC. Translated, it gives CASRSGTSGDNEQFF.

The chain has TRBV28 and TRBJ1-4; no clear D. Germline V gene lookup returns CDR1 MDHEN and CDR2 SYDVKM. V was pared by 7 bases and J by 4 bases, with 16 bases between. There are 15 residues in the CDR3. The CDR3 DNA sequence: TGTGCCAGCACCGCCACTTCGGAGGGTAATGAAAAACTGTTTTTT. It codes for CASTATSEGNEKLFF.

The chain links TRBV28 to TRBJ2-5; 10 bases line up with TRBD2. Trimming cost V 6 bases and J 3 bases; bases outside gene matches: 13. Looked up from germline, CDR1 is MDHEN and CDR2 is SYDVKM. The CDR3 loop spans 17 amino acids. CDR3 DNA: TGTGCCAGCAGCCTCCGACGGTGGCTAGCGGGAGAAGAGACCCAGTACTTC. It specifies CASSLRRWLAGEETQYF.

The J gene is TRBJ2-2, the V gene TRBV5-1, with D unclear. Germline values: CDR1 SGHRS, CDR2 YFSETQ. Trimming took off 6 bases at V and 2 bases at J, with 8 bases between the two ends. The CDR3 loop spans 13 amino acids. Written as DNA, the CDR3 is TGCGCCAGCAAGACTCAAAACACCGGGGAGCTGTTTTTT. Its protein product is CASKTQNTGELFF. Using reference TRBV5-1 and TRBJ2-2 for the parts outside the CDR3, the full variable domain is KAGVTQTPRYLIKTRGQQVTLSCSPISGHRSVSWYQQTPGQGLQFLFEYFSETQRNKGNFPGRFSGRQFSNSRSEMNVSTLELGDSALYLCASKTQNTGELFFGEGSRLTVL.

V and J are TRBV18 and TRBJ1-1; D possibly corresponds to TRBD1 (5 bases). Germline loops: CDR1 KGHSH, CDR2 LQKENI. The CDR3 runs to 13 residues. The V end was cut by 6 bases, the J end by 4 bases, with 12 bases between. The CDR3 loop reads CASSTAGGTEAFF. The CDR3 DNA reads TGTGCCAGCTCCACAGCGGGGGGCACTGAAGCTTTCTTT.

This sequence joins TRBV18 and TRBJ1-5; D call uncertain. In germline, CDR1 is KGHSH, CDR2 LQKENI. V shed 5 bases and J shed 2 bases, with 7 bases lying between them. The CDR3 is 13 residues long. The CDR3 coding sequence is TGTGCCAGCTCAGAAGGAGGCAATCAGCCCCAGCATTTT. Translated: CASSEGGNQPQHF. The complete variable domain, with remaining parts taken from reference TRBV18 and TRBJ1-5, reads NAGVMQNPRHLVRRRGQEARLRCSPMKGHSHVYWYRQLPEEGLKFMVYLQKENIIDESGMPKERFSAEFPKEGPSILRIQQVVRGDSAAYFCASSEGGNQPQHFGDGTRLSIL.

This chain's CDR3 is CASSVGGQGRIETQYF. The DNA for the CDR3 is TGTGCCAGCAGCGTAGGAGGACAGGGAAGGATAGAGACCCAGTACTTC. The chain uses TRBV9 and TRBJ2-5, with TRBD1 matching 8 bases. The CDR3 runs 16 residues. The germline V gene encodes CDR1 SGDLS and CDR2 YYNGEE. Germline trimming cut 0 bases from V and 4 bases from J; bases unmatched to any gene: 8.

The CDR3 coding sequence is TGTGCCAGCAGCGTACTAGGGTTAGAGACCCAGTACTTC. It encodes CASSVLGLETQYF. The chain carries TRBV7-3 and TRBJ2-5; tentatively, D is TRBD2 (5 bases). From germline, CDR1 is SGHTA and CDR2 FQGTGA. The CDR3 spans 13 residues. Trimming stripped 5 bases from V and 4 bases from J, with 11 bases between.

This clone occurred once. This chain uses TRBV28 with TRBJ2-6; 8 bases match TRBD1. CDR1 and CDR2 (germline): MDHEN, SYDVKM. The CDR3 loop spans 16 amino acids. V gave up 5 bases and J gave up 2 bases; unmatched junction bases: 5. In DNA, the CDR3 is TGTGCCAGCAGTCGAGACAGGGGAGCTGGGGCCAACGTCCTGACTTTC. This codes for CASSRDRGAGANVLTF.

This clone was seen a few times. The chain joins TRBV7-3 to TRBJ2-2; TRBD1 agrees at 10 bases. Germline V gene sequence: CDR1 SGHTA, CDR2 FQGTGA. The CDR3 is made up of 14 amino acids. With 7 bases clipped from V and 7 bases from J, the junction kept 6 bases outside the gene matches. The CDR3 reads CASTSGTGVGELFF. CDR3 coding DNA: TGTGCCAGCACCTCCGGGACAGGGGTCGGGGAGCTGTTTTTT.

This chain uses TRBV19 with TRBJ1-1; D is ambiguous. V lost 3 bases, J lost 4 bases, and 15 bases lay in between. Germline loops: CDR1 LNHDA, CDR2 SQIVND (reference sequence). This CDR3 contains 15 residues. Here the CDR3 reads CASSMLGDWGTEAFF. CDR3 coding DNA: TGTGCCAGTAGTATGCTCGGCGACTGGGGCACTGAAGCTTTCTTT.

The chain is built from TRBV7-8 and TRBJ2-1, with D possibly TRBD2 on 6 matching bases. Between the trimmed V and J ends, which lost 5 bases and 7 bases, there was a span of 21 bases. Germline CDR1 reads SGHVS; CDR2 reads FQNEAQ. The CDR3 contains 16 residues. CDR3 sequence reads: CASSPLRDPLLNEQFF. DNA of the CDR3: TGTGCCAGCAGCCCCCTGCGGGACCCCCTTTTGAATGAGCAGTTCTTC.

The J gene is TRBJ1-2, the V gene TRBV6-1; no firm D call. V lost 5 bases and J 4 bases, leaving 8 bases between the germline ends. CDR3 length equals 12 residues. CDR1 is MNHNS and CDR2 is SASEGT in the germline V gene. The CDR3 loop reads CASSPNSYGYTF. In DNA, the CDR3 is TGTGCCAGCAGTCCAAACAGCTATGGCTACACCTTC.

The rearrangement uses TRBV5-4 and TRBJ2-4, with D perhaps being TRBD1 or TRBD2 (5 bases each). Trimming pared 0 bases from V and 1 base from J, leaving 11 bases between. The CDR3 extends over 16 amino acids. Germline lookup yields CDR1 SGHNT and CDR2 YYREEE (reference sequence). CDR3 in amino acids: CASSLGGERAKNIQYF. The CDR3 DNA sequence: TGTGCCAGCAGCTTGGGAGGGGAGAGGGCCAAAAACATTCAGTACTTC.

The V and J genes are TRBV19 and TRBJ1-2; D unresolved. CDR3 length: 17 residues. Looked up from germline, CDR1 is LNHDA and CDR2 is SQIVND (reference sequence). V dropped 3 bases and J dropped 0 bases, with 17 bases sitting between them. The CDR3 DNA reads as TGTGCCAGTAGTATTGAGGCAGCGTCGATCCCTAACTATGGCTACACCTTC. Encoded protein: CASSIEAASIPNYGYTF.

The chain uses TRBV27 and TRBJ2-5, with 14 nucleotides matching TRBD2. The J call may be mistaken, given a closer DNA end match to TRBJ2-7. This CDR3 spans 19 amino acids. The germline V gene encodes CDR1 MNHEY and CDR2 SMNVEV (reference sequence). The CDR3 region has the DNA TGTGCCAGCAGTTCCTCGGGACTAGCGGGAGAAGGTAACTCCTACGAGCAGTACTTC. Residues: CASSSSGLAGEGNSYEQYF.

The CDR3 sequence: CASSLAVAVNQPQHF. The CDR3 bases are TGTGCCAGCAGCTTGGCGGTGGCGGTGAATCAGCCCCAGCATTTT. The genes are TRBV5-8 and TRBJ1-5; D gene uncertain. Germline loops: CDR1 SGHTS, CDR2 YDEGEE. V was trimmed by 0 bases and J by 4 bases, leaving 11 bases between them. The CDR3 sequence is 15 residues long.

This rearrangement joins TRBV5-5 to TRBJ2-3; TRBD1 matches 7 bases. Germline V gene data show CDR1 as SGHKS and CDR2 as YYEKEE (reference sequence). This CDR3 region has 15 residues. V trimming: 4 bases; J trimming: 2 bases; junction bases outside the gene matches: 7. The CDR3 DNA sequence: TGTGCCAGCAGCCGACAGGGCAGTATCACAGATACGCAGTATTTT. The encoded protein is CASSRQGSITDTQYF.

The chain employs TRBV4-2 and TRBJ2-5; 8 nucleotides align to TRBD2. This CDR3 region has 16 residues. The germline V gene encodes CDR1 LGHNA and CDR2 YNFKEQ. The trim removed 3 bases at V and 4 bases at J, leaving 10 bases unmatched. CDR3 nucleotides: TGTGCCAGCAGCCAGGGACTAGGCGGTAGCGGAGAGACCCAGTACTTC. Translating gives CASSQGLGGSGETQYF.